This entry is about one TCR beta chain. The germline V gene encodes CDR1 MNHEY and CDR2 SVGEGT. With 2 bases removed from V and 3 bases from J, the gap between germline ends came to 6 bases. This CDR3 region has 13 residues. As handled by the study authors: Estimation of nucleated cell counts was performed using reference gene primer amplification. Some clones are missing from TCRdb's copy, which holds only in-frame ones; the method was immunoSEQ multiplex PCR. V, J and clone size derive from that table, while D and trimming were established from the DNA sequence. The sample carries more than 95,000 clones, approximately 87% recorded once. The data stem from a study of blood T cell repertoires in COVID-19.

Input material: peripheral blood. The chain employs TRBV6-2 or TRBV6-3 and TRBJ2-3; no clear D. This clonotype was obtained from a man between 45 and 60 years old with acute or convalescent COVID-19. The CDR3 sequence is CASSYPLTDTQYF. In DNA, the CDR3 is TGTGCCAGCAGTTACCCCTTAACAGATACGCAGTATTTT.